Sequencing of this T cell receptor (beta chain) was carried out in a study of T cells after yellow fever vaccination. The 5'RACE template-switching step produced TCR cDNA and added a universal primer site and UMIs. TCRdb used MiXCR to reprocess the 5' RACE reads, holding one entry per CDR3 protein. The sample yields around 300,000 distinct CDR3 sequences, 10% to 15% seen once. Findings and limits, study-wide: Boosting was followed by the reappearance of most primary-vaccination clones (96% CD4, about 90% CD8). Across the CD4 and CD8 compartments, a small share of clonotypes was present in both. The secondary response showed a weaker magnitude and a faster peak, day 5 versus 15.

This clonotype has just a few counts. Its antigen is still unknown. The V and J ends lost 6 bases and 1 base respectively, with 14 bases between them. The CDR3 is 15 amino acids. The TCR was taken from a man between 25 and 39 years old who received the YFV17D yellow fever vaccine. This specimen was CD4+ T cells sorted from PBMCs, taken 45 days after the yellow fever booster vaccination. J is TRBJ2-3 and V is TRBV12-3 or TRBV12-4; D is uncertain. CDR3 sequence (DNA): TGTGCCAGCAGACCCTCAGGAAGGGGCACAGATACGCAGTATTTT. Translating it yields CASRPSGRGTDTQYF.